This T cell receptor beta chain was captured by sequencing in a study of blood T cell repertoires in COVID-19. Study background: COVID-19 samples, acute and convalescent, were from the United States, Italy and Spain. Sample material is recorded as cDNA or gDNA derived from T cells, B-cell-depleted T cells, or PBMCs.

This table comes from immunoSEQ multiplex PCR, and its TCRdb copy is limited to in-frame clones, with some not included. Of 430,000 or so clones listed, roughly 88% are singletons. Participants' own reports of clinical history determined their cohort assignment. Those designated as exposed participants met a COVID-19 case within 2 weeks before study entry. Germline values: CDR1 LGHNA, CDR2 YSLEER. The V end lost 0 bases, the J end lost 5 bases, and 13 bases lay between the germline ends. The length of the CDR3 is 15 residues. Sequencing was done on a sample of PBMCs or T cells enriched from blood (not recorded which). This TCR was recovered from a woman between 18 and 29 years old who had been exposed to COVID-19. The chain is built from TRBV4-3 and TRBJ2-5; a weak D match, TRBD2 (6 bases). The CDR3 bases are TGCGCCAGCAGCCAAGATTGGCGGGGCGGGGAGACCCAGTACTTC. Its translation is CASSQDWRGGETQYF.